This TCR beta chain was identified during a study of T-cell reconstitution after alpha-beta-depleted transplantation in children. Study findings and constraints: When one year had passed after transplant, most T-cell counts and diversity came from newly produced T cells. Expanded clones from the graft, numbering several hundred, reportedly supplied alpha-beta T cells about two months after transplant. The study traced high day-60 TCRbeta diversity in some patients to surviving recipient T cells and thymic progenitors.

CDR3 size: 15 residues. The trim removed 1 base at V and 2 bases at J, leaving 5 bases unmatched. From germline, CDR1 is SGHTA and CDR2 FQGNSA. Note on this clonotype: Its antigen is currently unknown.

Unique molecular identifiers were incorporated into the prepared TCRbeta library. TCRdb ran MiXCR on the PCR reads and lists one entry per CDR3 protein. The sample includes fewer than 750,000 distinct CDR3 sequences, about a quarter of them seen just once. The gene calls are TRBV7-2 and TRBJ2-7; TRBD2 matches at 7 bases. This clonotype originated in a boy in the first two years of life with Wiskott-Aldrich syndrome, due to receive a stem cell transplant. Source: PBMCs, taken before TCRalphabeta/CD19-depleted stem cell transplant. The DNA of the CDR3 is TGTGCCAGCAGCTTAGTCACCCGGGGGGCCTACGAGCAGTACTTC. It specifies CASSLVTRGAYEQYF.